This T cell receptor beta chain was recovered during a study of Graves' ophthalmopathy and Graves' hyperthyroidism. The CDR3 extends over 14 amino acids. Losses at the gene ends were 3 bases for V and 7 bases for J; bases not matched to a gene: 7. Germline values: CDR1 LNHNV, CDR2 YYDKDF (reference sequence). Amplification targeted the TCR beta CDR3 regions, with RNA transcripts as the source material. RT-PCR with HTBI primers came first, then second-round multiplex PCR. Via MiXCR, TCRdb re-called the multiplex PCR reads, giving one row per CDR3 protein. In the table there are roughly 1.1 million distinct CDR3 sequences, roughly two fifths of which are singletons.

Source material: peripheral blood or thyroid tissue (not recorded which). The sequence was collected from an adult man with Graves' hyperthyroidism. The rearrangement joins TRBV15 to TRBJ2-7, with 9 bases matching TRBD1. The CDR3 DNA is TGTGCCACCAGCAGCGGGGACAGGGCCCGGGAGCAGTACTTC. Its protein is CATSSGDRAREQYF.